The rows below give T cell receptor beta chains drawn from one sample of a study of blood T cells in healthy people across ages. TCRdb reprocessed the 5' RACE reads via MiXCR and lists one record per CDR3 protein. The data show more than 500,000 distinct CDR3 sequences, roughly a quarter seen once. The data also belong to a second study, concerning T cells of mothers and their children.

The sample was blood. The receptors originated from a boy under 10 years old in good health. Both conserved end residues are part of each CDR3. A D gene is named only where the DNA matches it firmly. Size is stated for part of the rows, as once, few or many counts, or as a class when the clone is expanded.

>TRBD1|TRBJ2-7|.|TRBV6-2/TRBV6-3
TGTGCCAGCAGTTACTTGGGACAGGGGGCGTACGAGCAGTACTTC
CASSYLGQGAYEQYF
>TRBD1|TRBJ1-2|many|TRBV12-3/TRBV12-4
TGTGCCAGCAGCCAGTCTCAGGGGGTTGGCTACACCTTC
CASSQSQGVGYTF
>TRBD2|TRBJ2-7|few|TRBV6-1
TGTGCCAGCAGCCTTAGGACTAGCGGGGTGAGAACCTACGAGCAGTACTTC
CASSLRTSGVRTYEQYF
>.|TRBJ1-2|.|TRBV14
TGTGCCAGCAGCCAAGAGGTCGGCAGGTACTATGGCTGGACCTTC
CASSQEVGRYYGWTF
>TRBD1|TRBJ1-2|.|TRBV5-1
TGCGCCAGCAGCTCGGCCGGGACAGGGCTCTATGGCTACACCTTC
CASSSAGTGLYGYTF
>.|TRBJ2-2|.|TRBV27
TGTGCCAGCAGTTCCGCCGCTACGACAGCAAACACCGGGGAGCTGTTTTTT
CASSSAATTANTGELFF
>TRBD1|TRBJ2-1|few|TRBV5-1
TGCGCCAGCAGCCCCGGACAGGGGCATGGCGATGAGCAGTTCTTC
CASSPGQGHGDEQFF
>TRBD2|TRBJ2-5|few|TRBV20-1
TGCAGTGCTAGAGGGGAGGGCGGGGGAGAGACCCAGTACTTC
CSARGEGGGETQYF
>TRBD1|TRBJ2-5|.|TRBV27
TGTGCCAGCAGGCTTGACAGGGGGCGAAAGACCCAGTACTTC
CASRLDRGRKTQYF
>.|TRBJ2-5|.|TRBV6-2/TRBV6-3
TGTGCCAGCAGTCCCACCGACAGGTCCGGCGAGACCCAGTACTTC
CASSPTDRSGETQYF
>TRBD1|TRBJ1-2|few|TRBV5-1
TGCGCCAGCAGCGGAACCGGGACAGCTAACTATGGCTACACCTTC
CASSGTGTANYGYTF
>.|TRBJ2-6|.|TRBV4-2
TGTGCCAGCAGCCAAGATTCCGGGACCAACGTCCTGACTTTC
CASSQDSGTNVLTF
>.|TRBJ2-5|.|TRBV4-1
TGCGCCAGCAGCCCTCCCGGGACAGGGACACTAGCGGGCTCCCAAGAGACCCAGTACTTC
CASSPPGTGTLAGSQETQYF
>.|TRBJ2-7|.|TRBV2
TGTGCCAGCAGTGAAGGCAAGCTTACCTACGAGCAGTACTTC
CASSEGKLTYEQYF
>TRBD2|TRBJ2-1|few|TRBV13
TGTGCCAGCAGCCAAACTGGGAGGGGACCTCTCCACAATGAGCAGTTCTTC
CASSQTGRGPLHNEQFF
>.|TRBJ2-7|few|TRBV10-3
TGTGCCATCACTTACGACGTGTTACCCTCCTCCGAGCAGTACTTC
CAITYDVLPSSEQYF
>.|TRBJ2-3|few|TRBV5-1
TGCGCCAGCAGCTTGGATCTCTTTCCCCCAGATACGCAGTATTTT
CASSLDLFPPDTQYF
>TRBD2|TRBJ2-2|.|TRBV20-1
TGCAGTGCTAGAAACGGGAGGGCCCTCGGGGAGCTGTTTTTT
CSARNGRALGELFF
>.|TRBJ2-4|few|TRBV15
TGTGCCACCAGCAGAGATGGGCAGGTCCGGCACCCCGACTTC
CATSRDGQVRHPDF
>.|TRBJ2-7|few|TRBV12-3/TRBV12-4
TGTGCCAGCAGTTTAGATCAGGGTTACGAGCAGTACTTC
CASSLDQGYEQYF
>.|TRBJ1-4|few|TRBV6-2/TRBV6-3
TGTGCCAGCACCGCGGACGGAGCAACTAATGAAAAACTGTTTTTT
CASTADGATNEKLFF
>.|TRBJ1-2|.|TRBV6-5
TGTGCCAGCAGATCCACAGGGTTTGGCTACACCTTC
CASRSTGFGYTF
>TRBD2|TRBJ2-7|few|TRBV20-1
TGCAGTGCTAGTCGGACTAGCGGTGGGACGGCCTACGAGCAGTACTTC
CSASRTSGGTAYEQYF
>.|TRBJ2-3|.|TRBV20-1
TGCAGTGCTAGATCGAGCGGGAGCACAGATACGCAGTATTTT
CSARSSGSTDTQYF
>.|TRBJ2-1|few|TRBV7-3
TGTGCCAGCAGCCTCTCCGCAAGGAGCCAAGGGTTCTTC
CASSLSARSQGFF
>.|TRBJ2-1|.|TRBV5-5
TGTGCCAGCAACTCTCCCTACAATGAGCAGTTCTTC
CASNSPYNEQFF
>.|TRBJ2-5|.|TRBV3-1
TGTGCCTGCACCCACGGGGGACAAGAGACCCAGTACTTC
CACTHGGQETQYF
>.|TRBJ2-7|few|TRBV21-1
TGTGCCAGCACCTTTTATAGGGGGGCGTTTGAGCAGTACTTC
CASTFYRGAFEQYF
>TRBD2|TRBJ2-7|few|TRBV3-1
TGTGCCAGCAGCCAAGATATTCTAGCGGGAGGGTGGCAGTACTTC
CASSQDILAGGWQYF
>.|TRBJ2-2|.|TRBV19
TGTGCCAGTAGCATGAGGGTGTTGAGCCAGATGAACACCGGGGAGCTGTTTTTT
CASSMRVLSQMNTGELFF
>.|TRBJ1-2|few|TRBV30
TGTGCCTGGGCTCTAGGGGGAAACTATGGCTACACTTTC
CAWALGGNYGYTF
>.|TRBJ1-2|.|TRBV6-5
TGTGCCAGCAGTCCCGGAAAAATCTATGGCTACACCTTC
CASSPGKIYGYTF
>.|TRBJ2-3|.|TRBV29-1
TGCAGCGGTACAGGGATCAGCACAGATACGCAGTATTTT
CSGTGISTDTQYF
>TRBD2|TRBJ2-7|.|TRBV20-1
TGCAGTGCTAGAGATCGGAATAGCGGGGGCAATTCCTACGAGCAGTACTTC
CSARDRNSGGNSYEQYF
>.|TRBJ2-1|.|TRBV13
TGTGCCAGCAGCATACCCGGGGTTTTGAGCTCCTACAATGAGCAGTTCTTC
CASSIPGVLSSYNEQFF
>.|TRBJ2-5|.|TRBV30
TGTGCCTGGAGTAAGAGTTCATCTTGGGAGACCCAGTACTTC
CAWSKSSSWETQYF
>.|TRBJ1-4|few|TRBV10-3
TGTGCCATCAGTGACCAGGGGACAACTAATGAAAAACTGTTTTTT
CAISDQGTTNEKLFF
>.|TRBJ1-6|.|TRBV6-5
TGTGCCAGCAGTTACTCGAGTAGGGGTCCTGAAAACTATAATTCACCCCTCCACTTT
CASSYSSRGPENYNSPLHF
>TRBD1|TRBJ1-4|.|TRBV12-3/TRBV12-4
TGTGCCAGCACCCACAGGGGCTCGGATGAAAAACTGTTTTTT
CASTHRGSDEKLFF
>.|TRBJ1-6|.|TRBV20-1
TGCAGTGCTAGAGAAGACCGGAGTTATTCACCCCTCCACTTT
CSAREDRSYSPLHF
>TRBD2|TRBJ2-1|.|TRBV9
TGTGCCAGCAGCCCTAGACTAGCGGTGTACAATGAGCAGTTCTTC
CASSPRLAVYNEQFF
>TRBD1|TRBJ1-2|.|TRBV7-9
TGTGCCAGCAGCCCGCATAGGGGACAGGGGAACTATGGCTACACCTTC
CASSPHRGQGNYGYTF